One sample yielded the 16 T cell receptor beta chains listed below, sequenced in a study of shared T cell receptors in the human thymus. Measured with immunoSEQ multiplex PCR; TCRdb has only the in-frame clones, and not every one. The sample comprises hundreds of thousands of clones, approximately 85% of which are singletons, and more than 0.01% rests with the top ten. These data were likewise used in another study, on human thymus T cells.

The source material was thymocytes. These receptors came from a girl under two years old with a congenital heart defect.

The CDR3 is CAITPRQGPGNTIYF. As DNA, the CDR3 is TGTGCCATCACCCCTCGCCAGGGCCCCGGAAACACCATATATTTT. The chain couples TRBV28 to TRBJ1-3; weak D call: TRBD1 (5 bases). From germline, CDR1 is MDHEN and CDR2 SYDVKM. This CDR3 region has 15 residues. V lost 10 bases to trimming and J lost 4 bases, with 20 bases between them.

The chain has TRBV7-9 and TRBJ1-6; D is possibly TRBD1 (5 bases). Germline V lookup: CDR1 SEHNR, CDR2 FQNEAQ (reference sequence). Deletions cut 5 bases from V and 3 bases from J, with 14 bases between. This CDR3 is built from 16 residues. The CDR3 sequence: CASSPREGLYNSPLHF. The DNA of the CDR3 is TGTGCCAGCAGCCCGAGGGAGGGGCTCTATAATTCACCCCTCCACTTT.

The gene calls are TRBV2 and TRBJ1-1, with D possibly being TRBD1 (5 bases). V was cut by 1 base and J by 4 bases, with 13 bases left in between. This CDR3 has 15 residues. Germline lookup yields CDR1 SNHLY and CDR2 FYNNEI. CDR3 in amino acids: CASSEVGGGVTEAFF. CDR3 DNA sequence: TGTGCCAGCAGTGAAGTAGGTGGAGGGGTCACTGAAGCTTTCTTT.

The chain combines TRBV11-2 with TRBJ1-1, with TRBD1 identical over 9 bases. V gave up 6 bases and J gave up 0 bases; unmatched junction bases: 11. CDR1 and CDR2 from the germline V gene are SGHAT and FQNNGV. The length of the CDR3 is 17 residues. CDR3 amino acids: CASSSNNRGLLNTEAFF. The CDR3 nucleotides are TGTGCCAGCAGTTCAAATAACAGGGGGCTACTGAACACTGAAGCTTTCTTT.

The chain uses TRBV9 and TRBJ2-5; a weak D match, TRBD1 (6 bases). Germline CDR1 reads SGDLS; CDR2 reads YYNGEE. The CDR3 contains 15 residues. Trimming pared 3 bases from V and 3 bases from J, leaving 15 bases between. The DNA of the CDR3 is TGTGCCAGCAGCGCCGAGGACAGATACGAAGAGACCCAGTACTTC. The encoded protein is CASSAEDRYEETQYF.

V and J are TRBV6-1 and TRBJ1-6; 9 bases fit TRBD1. Germline CDR1 MNHNS, CDR2 SASEGT. The CDR3 runs 13 residues. V shed 6 bases and J 9 bases; nucleotides not matched to a gene: 3. This chain's CDR3 is CASSADRGSPLHF. CDR3 nucleotide sequence: TGTGCCAGCAGCGCGGACAGGGGTTCACCCCTCCACTTT.

The CDR3 coding sequence is TGTGCCAGCAGTGAATCTATCCTCGGAAGGGGCCAAGAGACCCAGTACTTC. Protein product: CASSESILGRGQETQYF. The V gene is TRBV6-1, the J gene TRBJ2-5; D may be TRBD1 (5 bases). Germline CDR1 MNHNS, CDR2 SASEGT. The CDR3 length is 17 residues. Trimming removed 2 bases from V and 1 base from J, with 17 bases in between.

The CDR3 DNA reads TGTGCCAGCAGCCCCCGAGGGGGGGACTACGTCTACGAGCAGTACTTC. Protein product: CASSPRGGDYVYEQYF. The chain employs TRBV11-2 and TRBJ2-7; tentative D call: TRBD2 (7 bases). Germline lookup yields CDR1 SGHAT and CDR2 FQNNGV. The CDR3 runs to 16 residues. Trimming stripped 5 bases from V and 3 bases from J, with 20 bases between. The full variable domain, its missing parts supplied by reference TRBV11-2 and TRBJ2-7, is EAGVAQSPRYKIIEKRQSVAFWCNPISGHATLYWYQQILGQGPKLLIQFQNNGVVDDSQLPKDRFSAERLKGVDSTLKIQPAKLEDSAVYLCASSPRGGDYVYEQYFGPGTRLTVT.

The CDR3 DNA sequence: TGTGCCAGCAGCTCCGGACAGTCACAGATCGATACGCAGTATTTT. Its protein product is CASSSGQSQIDTQYF. The V gene is TRBV7-9, the J gene TRBJ2-3; the D gene is possibly TRBD1 (6 bases). Germline lookup yields CDR1 SEHNR and CDR2 FQNEAQ (reference sequence). CDR3 size: 15 residues. Trimming removed 4 bases at V and 6 bases at J, with 17 bases between.

The chain's CDR3 is CASSQGGLSNQPQHF. The CDR3 DNA reads as TGCGCCAGCAGCCAAGGGGGCCTGAGCAATCAGCCCCAGCATTTT. V gene TRBV4-1 combines with J gene TRBJ1-5; a possible D gene is TRBD1 (5 bases). The germline gives CDR1 MGHRA, CDR2 YSYEKL. The CDR3 is made up of 15 amino acids. V was cut by 1 base and J by 1 base, with 8 bases left in between.

The chain couples TRBV14 to TRBJ2-2, with a weak D call TRBD2 (7 bases). The CDR3 extends over 17 amino acids. Germline CDR1 and CDR2: SGHDN and FVKESK. The germline V and J ends were trimmed by 2 bases and 1 base, with 14 bases remaining between them. CDR3: CASSQQGGGRNTGELFF. For the CDR3, the DNA is TGTGCCAGCAGCCAACAAGGGGGGGGGCGGAACACCGGGGAGCTGTTTTTT.

The genes are TRBV5-1 and TRBJ1-6, with 7 bases lining up with TRBD1. This CDR3 has 15 amino acids. With 7 bases clipped from V and 2 bases from J, the junction kept 6 bases outside the gene matches. Germline V gene sequence: CDR1 SGHRS, CDR2 YFSETQ. This CDR3 is CASSGGGPYNSPLHF. In nucleotides, the CDR3 is TGCGCCAGCTCGGGAGGGGGCCCCTATAATTCACCCCTCCACTTT.

The chain links TRBV5-4 to TRBJ2-6; possibly TRBD1 for D (6 bases). With 3 bases removed from V and 4 bases from J, the gap between germline ends came to 14 bases. CDR1 SGHNT and CDR2 YYREEE come from the germline V gene (reference sequence). CDR3 length equals 16 residues. The CDR3, as DNA: TGTGCCAGCAGCTCCCGGGACATCCGAGGGGCCAACGTCCTGACTTTC. This encodes CASSSRDIRGANVLTF.

The chain carries TRBV6-1 and TRBJ2-5; 8 positions agree with TRBD2. V was clipped by 6 bases and J by 3 bases; unmatched bases: 0. The CDR3 runs 12 residues. Germline values: CDR1 MNHNS, CDR2 SASEGT. CDR3 in amino acids: CASRRGEETQYF. DNA of the CDR3: TGTGCCAGCAGGCGGGGGGAAGAGACCCAGTACTTC.

The chain employs TRBV2 and TRBJ1-6; D not resolved. Trimming removed 2 bases at V and 8 bases at J, with 10 bases between. The germline V gene has CDR1 SNHLY and CDR2 FYNNEI. The CDR3 covers 14 residues. CDR3 in amino acids: CASSERRVDSPLHF. CDR3 bases: TGTGCCAGCAGTGAACGGAGAGTCGATTCACCCCTCCACTTT.

CDR3 in DNA: TGTGCCAGCTTTGTTTTACTTGGAGGGTCCTACGAGCAGTACTTC. This translates into CASFVLLGGSYEQYF. The chain recombines TRBV6-1 with TRBJ2-7, with D perhaps matching TRBD2 (6 bases). This CDR3 spans 15 amino acids. Deletions cut 8 bases from V and 1 base from J, with 18 bases between. Germline loops: CDR1 MNHNS, CDR2 SASEGT.